These T cell receptor beta chains were read from a single sample in a study of STAT5B mutations in CD4+ large granular lymphocyte leukemia. The repertoire was sequenced with immunoSEQ multiplex PCR; TCRdb's copy has only in-frame clones and lacks some. The sample holds 25,000 to 35,000 clones; more than 80% are singletons and the top ten take about 4.6%. Sequenced: CD4+ T cells from blood buffy coats. The receptor set was obtained from a human donor in good health. The CDR3 runs from the conserved cysteine through the conserved F or W. D genes are given only for firm matches. Size is omitted from some rows. Given values are once, few, many or a class for expanded clones.

d_call: TRBD2
j_call: TRBJ2-7
v_call: TRBV4-1
clone_size: .
cdr3_nt: TGCGCCAGCAGCCAAGATCGGGCTAGCGGGAGCCTCTACGAGCAGTACTTC
cdr3_aa: CASSQDRASGSLYEQYF

d_call: .
j_call: TRBJ1-2
v_call: TRBV28
clone_size: once
cdr3_nt: TGTGCCAGCACCCAAGAGGGAAATTCTAACTATGGCTACACCTTC
cdr3_aa: CASTQEGNSNYGYTF

d_call: TRBD1
j_call: TRBJ2-5
v_call: TRBV18
clone_size: .
cdr3_nt: TGTGCCAGCTCACCGGGGACAGAAAGGGCCCAGTACTTC
cdr3_aa: CASSPGTERAQYF

d_call: TRBD2
j_call: TRBJ2-3
v_call: TRBV11-2
clone_size: .
cdr3_nt: TGTGCCAGCAGCTTAGAGGGGGGGTATGATACGCAGTATTTT
cdr3_aa: CASSLEGGYDTQYF

d_call: TRBD1
j_call: TRBJ1-1
v_call: TRBV5-6
clone_size: once
cdr3_nt: TGTGCCAGCAGCTTGAAGCAGGGGGCTTTGAACACTGAAGCTTTCTTT
cdr3_aa: CASSLKQGALNTEAFF

d_call: TRBD1
j_call: TRBJ1-2
v_call: TRBV5-4
clone_size: few
cdr3_nt: TGTGCCAGCAGCTCAGACAGGGGAACCTATGGCTACACCTTC
cdr3_aa: CASSSDRGTYGYTF

d_call: TRBD1
j_call: TRBJ2-7
v_call: TRBV19
clone_size: .
cdr3_nt: TGTGCCAGTAGTCCCGGACAGGGTGGGGGTTACGAGCAGTACTTC
cdr3_aa: CASSPGQGGGYEQYF

d_call: .
j_call: TRBJ2-5
v_call: TRBV10-3
clone_size: .
cdr3_nt: TGTGCCATCAGTGAGGGACTAAGCGGTGGGTGGGAGACCCAGTACTTC
cdr3_aa: CAISEGLSGGWETQYF

d_call: .
j_call: TRBJ2-1
v_call: TRBV30
clone_size: .
cdr3_nt: TGTGCCTGGAGTAACCCTCAACATTTCAGCTCCTACAATGAGCAGTTCTTC
cdr3_aa: CAWSNPQHFSSYNEQFF

d_call: TRBD1
j_call: TRBJ2-7
v_call: TRBV10-1
clone_size: once
cdr3_nt: TGCGCCAGCAGGAAAGACAGGGTTGGAGGAGAGCAGTACTTC
cdr3_aa: CASRKDRVGGEQYF

d_call: .
j_call: TRBJ2-7
v_call: TRBV30
clone_size: .
cdr3_nt: TGTGCCTGGAGTGCGGGGGCCGGGGCCTACGAGCAGTACTTC
cdr3_aa: CAWSAGAGAYEQYF

d_call: .
j_call: TRBJ1-3
v_call: TRBV12-5
clone_size: .
cdr3_nt: TGTGCTAGTGGTTCAGATGGAAACACCATATATTTT
cdr3_aa: CASGSDGNTIYF

d_call: .
j_call: TRBJ2-1
v_call: TRBV5-1
clone_size: .
cdr3_nt: TGCGCCAGCAGCTTGACTAACTTACCCCATGAGCAGTTCTTC
cdr3_aa: CASSLTNLPHEQFF

d_call: .
j_call: TRBJ2-1
v_call: TRBV21-1
clone_size: .
cdr3_nt: TGTGCCAGCAGCAAAGGTCGGCTAGCGGAGGATGAGCAGTTCTTC
cdr3_aa: CASSKGRLAEDEQFF

d_call: .
j_call: TRBJ2-5
v_call: TRBV21-1
clone_size: .
cdr3_nt: TGTGCCAGCAGCAAGCGTATAGGAAGGACTCCCTGGCGGGAGACCCAGTACTTC
cdr3_aa: CASSKRIGRTPWRETQYF

d_call: .
j_call: TRBJ2-5
v_call: TRBV5-1
clone_size: .
cdr3_nt: TGCGCCAGCAGCTTGCCAGGGGAAGCGACTGAGCAGTACTTC
cdr3_aa: CASSLPGEATEQYF

d_call: .
j_call: TRBJ2-1
v_call: TRBV6-6
clone_size: .
cdr3_nt: TGTGCCAGCAGTTACTCCGGAGGCGGTACTCACAATGAGCAGTTCTTC
cdr3_aa: CASSYSGGGTHNEQFF

d_call: .
j_call: TRBJ1-1
v_call: TRBV19
clone_size: .
cdr3_nt: TGTGCCAGTAGTATAGTGGGCAGCCGGGCGAACACTGAAGCTTTCTTT
cdr3_aa: CASSIVGSRANTEAFF

d_call: .
j_call: TRBJ2-2
v_call: TRBV28
clone_size: .
cdr3_nt: TGTGCCAGCAGGACCGGGACCGGGGAGCTGTTTTTT
cdr3_aa: CASRTGTGELFF

d_call: .
j_call: TRBJ2-7
v_call: TRBV4-3
clone_size: .
cdr3_nt: TGCGCCAGCAGCCAAGGGGCAGGGGCCCCCTACGAGCAGTACTTC
cdr3_aa: CASSQGAGAPYEQYF

d_call: TRBD1
j_call: TRBJ1-1
v_call: TRBV18
clone_size: .
cdr3_nt: TGTGCCAGCTCACCAGGGACAGGGAACACTGAAGCTTTCTTT
cdr3_aa: CASSPGTGNTEAFF

d_call: .
j_call: TRBJ2-1
v_call: TRBV15
clone_size: .
cdr3_nt: TGTGCCACCAGCAGAGATCAAGGGAATGAGCAGTTCTTC
cdr3_aa: CATSRDQGNEQFF

d_call: TRBD1
j_call: TRBJ2-7
v_call: TRBV19
clone_size: .
cdr3_nt: TGTGCCAGTAGTGGGCTCACAGGGGGCGCGTCCTACGAGCAGTACTTC
cdr3_aa: CASSGLTGGASYEQYF

d_call: .
j_call: TRBJ2-5
v_call: TRBV19
clone_size: .
cdr3_nt: TGTGCCAGTAGTACTCCGGGTCAAGAGACCCAGTACTTC
cdr3_aa: CASSTPGQETQYF

d_call: TRBD2
j_call: TRBJ2-7
v_call: TRBV18
clone_size: .
cdr3_nt: TGTGCCAGCTCACCCCCGGACTCGACGGGGGGTGAGCAGTACTTC
cdr3_aa: CASSPPDSTGGEQYF

d_call: .
j_call: TRBJ1-1
v_call: TRBV5-5
clone_size: .
cdr3_nt: TGTGCCAGCAGCTTGATACAGGGAAACACTGAAGCTTTCTTT
cdr3_aa: CASSLIQGNTEAFF

d_call: .
j_call: TRBJ1-1
v_call: TRBV6-6
clone_size: .
cdr3_nt: TGTGCCAGCAGTTACCGGGGGGCAGGGGAAGCTTTCTTT
cdr3_aa: CASSYRGAGEAFF

d_call: .
j_call: TRBJ2-2
v_call: TRBV5-4
clone_size: .
cdr3_nt: TGTGCCAGCAGCTTGGACACCGGGGAGCTGTTTTTT
cdr3_aa: CASSLDTGELFF

d_call: .
j_call: TRBJ1-1
v_call: TRBV29-1
clone_size: .
cdr3_nt: TGCAGCGTTCGGGGAGTTTATGGAGGGTCTGAAGCTTTCTTT
cdr3_aa: CSVRGVYGGSEAFF

d_call: .
j_call: TRBJ2-3
v_call: TRBV10-1
clone_size: .
cdr3_nt: TGCGCCAGCAGTGAGTCCTCGGACAACACAGATACGCAGTATTTT
cdr3_aa: CASSESSDNTDTQYF

d_call: TRBD2
j_call: TRBJ2-7
v_call: TRBV10-3
clone_size: once
cdr3_nt: TGTGCCATCAGTGGGAAGTCCGAGGGCGGGAGGGCCGGCTACGAGCAGTACTTC
cdr3_aa: CAISGKSEGGRAGYEQYF

d_call: .
j_call: TRBJ2-2
v_call: TRBV10-2
clone_size: .
cdr3_nt: TGCGCCAGCGGGGGAGGTAGCAGGAACACCGGGGAGCTGTTTTTT
cdr3_aa: CASGGGSRNTGELFF

d_call: TRBD1
j_call: TRBJ2-7
v_call: TRBV5-8
clone_size: .
cdr3_nt: TGTGCCAGCAGCTGGACCGACAGGGGGCTTCCCTACGAGCAGTACTTC
cdr3_aa: CASSWTDRGLPYEQYF

d_call: .
j_call: TRBJ2-2
v_call: TRBV5-1
clone_size: few
cdr3_nt: TGCGCCAGCAGCTTGGCACCGAACACCGGGGAGCTGTTTTTT
cdr3_aa: CASSLAPNTGELFF

d_call: .
j_call: TRBJ1-6
v_call: TRBV5-1
clone_size: once
cdr3_nt: TGCGCCAGCAGCTTGGAACAGGGCAACTCACCCCTCCACTTT
cdr3_aa: CASSLEQGNSPLHF

d_call: TRBD1
j_call: TRBJ2-2
v_call: TRBV7-9
clone_size: .
cdr3_nt: TGTGCCAGCAGCTCGACGAATCCGGGACAGGGGGCTCTGACCGGGGAGCTGTTTTTT
cdr3_aa: CASSSTNPGQGALTGELFF

d_call: TRBD1
j_call: TRBJ1-5
v_call: TRBV28
clone_size: .
cdr3_nt: TGTGCCAGCAGTTCCTCAGGACAGGGGGGTAATCAGCCCCAGCATTTT
cdr3_aa: CASSSSGQGGNQPQHF

d_call: .
j_call: TRBJ1-2
v_call: TRBV19
clone_size: .
cdr3_nt: TGTGCCAGTAGTATACGGGGACCCCATGGCTACACCTTC
cdr3_aa: CASSIRGPHGYTF

d_call: .
j_call: TRBJ1-2
v_call: TRBV9
clone_size: .
cdr3_nt: TGTGCCAGCAGCGTAGCGGGGAATGGCTACACCTTC
cdr3_aa: CASSVAGNGYTF

d_call: .
j_call: TRBJ2-7
v_call: TRBV29-1
clone_size: .
cdr3_nt: TGCAGCGTTTACGGCGGAGGATCCTACGAGCAGTACTTC
cdr3_aa: CSVYGGGSYEQYF

d_call: .
j_call: TRBJ2-5
v_call: TRBV2
clone_size: .
cdr3_nt: TGTGCCAGCAGTGCCGGACGGGAGACCCAGTACTTC
cdr3_aa: CASSAGRETQYF

d_call: .
j_call: TRBJ1-1
v_call: TRBV28
clone_size: .
cdr3_nt: TGTGCCAGCAGTCCATTAGGTTACAGGGAAAACACTGAAGCTTTCTTT
cdr3_aa: CASSPLGYRENTEAFF

d_call: TRBD1
j_call: TRBJ2-3
v_call: TRBV27
clone_size: .
cdr3_nt: TGTGCCAGCAGTTCCTTGGGCAGGGGGAAGGGTACGCAGTATTTT
cdr3_aa: CASSSLGRGKGTQYF

d_call: TRBD2
j_call: TRBJ2-3
v_call: TRBV7-9
clone_size: .
cdr3_nt: TGTGCCAGCAGCTTAGCGGCTAGCGGGAGGATAGATACGCAGTATTTT
cdr3_aa: CASSLAASGRIDTQYF

d_call: TRBD2
j_call: TRBJ2-1
v_call: TRBV28
clone_size: .
cdr3_nt: TGTGCCAGCAGTTTAGGACTCGCGGGAGGCCGGGACAATGAGCAGTTCTTC
cdr3_aa: CASSLGLAGGRDNEQFF

d_call: TRBD2
j_call: TRBJ2-1
v_call: TRBV19
clone_size: .
cdr3_nt: TGTGCCAGTAGTGTCGGGACTAGCGGGAGGACCCCCTCCTACAATGAGCAGTTCTTC
cdr3_aa: CASSVGTSGRTPSYNEQFF

d_call: .
j_call: TRBJ2-2
v_call: TRBV7-9
clone_size: .
cdr3_nt: TGTGCCAGCAGCCCCCACTCGGTCGGGGAGCTGTTTTTT
cdr3_aa: CASSPHSVGELFF